The 28 T cell receptor beta chains listed next were all sequenced from one sample in a study of CD8+ T cells in alopecia areata. Treatment given: oral pan-JAK inhibitor, 5-10 mg twice daily. Reverse transcribed after extraction, RNA yielded cDNA as the sequencing template. Repertoires were generated with immunoSEQ multiplex PCR, while TCRdb's copy carries only in-frame clones and drops some. The sample records about 190,000 clones, 45% to 65% being singletons. The source was CD4+ T cells sorted from blood, collected at week 4, from a patient treated with tofacitinib. The receptors derive from a human donor with alopecia areata.

This clone was seen more than once but under ten times. The genes are TRBV30 and TRBJ2-7, with 7 positions matching TRBD1. The CDR3 consists of 14 residues. Per germline, CDR1 GTSNPN and CDR2 SVGIG (reference sequence). Unmatched junction bases numbered 8, after V lost 4 bases and J lost 2 bases. The CDR3 loop is CAWTPGQSPYEQYF. The CDR3 coding sequence is TGTGCCTGGACTCCGGGACAGAGCCCCTACGAGCAGTACTTC.

This rearrangement joins TRBV30 to TRBJ1-1; D is uncertain. With 5 bases removed from V and 5 bases from J, the gap between germline ends came to 15 bases. The CDR3 sequence is 13 residues long. Germline V CDR1 and CDR2: GTSNPN, SVGIG (reference sequence). The DNA of the CDR3 is TGTGCCTGGGGCTCAGATTGGGGTACTGAAGCTTTCTTT. Protein sequence: CAWGSDWGTEAFF. Full variable domain (missing parts from reference TRBV30 and TRBJ1-1): SQTIHQWPATLVQPVGSPLSLECTVEGTSNPNLYWYRQAAGRGLQLLFYSVGIGQISSEVPQNLSASRPQDRQFILSSKKLLLSDSGFYLCAWGSDWGTEAFFGQGTRLTVV.

This clone was observed a few times. The genes are TRBV29-1 and TRBJ2-2; the match to TRBD2 covers 14 bases. Germline lookup yields CDR1 SQVTM and CDR2 ANQGSEA. J was trimmed by 6 bases and V by 6 bases; bases with no gene match: 6. The CDR3 covers 15 residues. The CDR3 nucleotides are TGCAGCGTCGGGACTAGCGGGAGTATCTCCGGGGAGCTGTTTTTT. Its translation: CSVGTSGSISGELFF.

This chain joins TRBV7-6 and TRBJ1-5, with no clear D. From germline, CDR1 is SGHVS and CDR2 FNYEAQ. The CDR3 totals 14 residues. Trimming shortened V by 1 base and J by 4 bases, and 8 bases separated the two germline ends. The CDR3 DNA reads as TGTGCCAGCAGCTTAGGACCGCTGAATCAGCCCCAGCATTTT. Amino acids: CASSLGPLNQPQHF.

The chain has TRBV5-7 and TRBJ2-5; TRBD1 or TRBD2 may be the D gene (6 bases each). TRBV5-7 is designated an ORF whose function remains uncertain. There are 15 residues in the CDR3. V lost 6 bases and J lost 2, with 17 bases in between. CDR3 residues: CASTLEGGIQETQYF. The CDR3 DNA is TGTGCCAGCACCCTGGAGGGGGGTATACAAGAGACCCAGTACTTC.

The J gene is TRBJ2-1, the V gene TRBV11-2, with TRBD2 identical over 11 bases. Germline values: CDR1 SGHAT, CDR2 FQNNGV. With 5 bases clipped from V and 7 bases from J, the junction kept 7 bases outside the gene matches. The CDR3 has 15 amino acids. The CDR3 protein is CASSPTSGRGNEQFF. For the CDR3, the DNA is TGTGCCAGCAGCCCTACTAGCGGGAGAGGGAATGAGCAGTTCTTC. Full variable domain (remainder filled in from reference TRBV11-2 and TRBJ2-1): EAGVAQSPRYKIIEKRQSVAFWCNPISGHATLYWYQQILGQGPKLLIQFQNNGVVDDSQLPKDRFSAERLKGVDSTLKIQPAKLEDSAVYLCASSPTSGRGNEQFFGPGTRLTVL.

This chain links TRBV10-3 with TRBJ2-5, with D uncertain. Germline assignment: CDR1 ENHRY and CDR2 SYGVKD. Trimming took 11 bases from V and 5 from J, leaving 21 bases between them. CDR3 length equals 14 residues. The chain's CDR3 is CASSGPPGEETQYF. The DNA of the CDR3 is TGTGCCTCATCGGGTCCCCCTGGCGAGGAGACCCAGTACTTC.

This clone was detected only once. V and J are TRBV29-1 and TRBJ1-2; D is ambiguous. Germline CDR1 reads SQVTM; CDR2 reads ANQGSEA. Trimming shortened V by 5 bases and J by 4 bases, and 14 bases separated the two germline ends. There are 13 residues in the CDR3. The CDR3 DNA reads TGCAGCGTTCGGGCCCCCGGAGCCTATGGCTACACCTTC. It is translated as CSVRAPGAYGYTF. Looking up the rest from reference TRBV29-1 and TRBJ1-2 gives the full variable domain: SAVISQKPSRDICQRGTSLTIQCQVDSQVTMMFWYRQQPGQSLTLIATANQGSEATYESGFVIDKFPISRPNLTFSTLTVSNMSPEDSSIYLCSVRAPGAYGYTFGSGTRLTVV.

This clone has just a few counts. This chain links TRBV25-1 with TRBJ2-5; TRBD2 matches 13 bases. The germline V gene has CDR1 MGHDK and CDR2 SYGVNS. The CDR3 runs to 16 residues. The trim removed 6 bases at V and 4 bases at J, leaving 8 bases unmatched. CDR3 sequence: CASRQGLAGAGETQYF. In nucleotides, the CDR3 is TGTGCCAGCAGGCAAGGACTAGCGGGAGCGGGAGAGACCCAGTACTTC.

V usage is TRBV7-3 and J usage is TRBJ1-1; D not certain. V lost 5 bases to trimming and J lost 6 bases, with 13 bases between them. The CDR3 totals 13 residues. From germline, CDR1 is SGHTA and CDR2 FQGTGA. The CDR3 loop reads CASSIYTRAEAFF. The CDR3 nucleotides are TGTGCCAGCAGCATCTACACGAGGGCTGAAGCTTTCTTT.

This clone appeared a few times. The rearrangement links TRBV29-1 to TRBJ2-3; D unclear. Germline loops: CDR1 SQVTM, CDR2 ANQGSEA. V lost 3 bases to trimming and J lost 0 bases, with 4 bases between them. There are 12 residues in the CDR3. The CDR3 nucleotides read TGCAGCGTTGAGTACAGCACAGATACGCAGTATTTT. Protein sequence: CSVEYSTDTQYF.

The CDR3 reads CAISVGATNEKLFF. The CDR3, as DNA: TGTGCCATCAGTGTTGGGGCAACTAATGAAAAACTGTTTTTT. The V call is TRBV10-3, the J call TRBJ1-4; D is unresolved. CDR3 length equals 14 residues. CDR1 and CDR2 from the germline V gene are ENHRY and SYGVKD. V was clipped by 4 bases and J by 0 bases, with 6 bases between them.

The V and J genes are TRBV2 and TRBJ2-2, with 12 bases fitting TRBD1. CDR1 SNHLY and CDR2 FYNNEI come from the germline V gene. V was clipped by 6 bases and J by 6 bases; unmatched bases: 2. This CDR3 has 14 amino acids. The CDR3 protein is CASRGQGAAGELFF. The CDR3 DNA reads as TGTGCCAGCAGGGGACAGGGGGCGGCCGGGGAGCTGTTTTTT.

The chain combines TRBV7-9 with TRBJ2-5; D unclear. V lost 0 bases to trimming and J lost 4 bases, with 12 bases between them. Germline CDR1 SEHNR, CDR2 FQNEAQ (reference sequence). The length of the CDR3 is 15 residues. CDR3 sequence reads: CASSLALGSGETQYF. The DNA for the CDR3 is TGTGCCAGCAGCTTAGCGCTGGGTTCGGGAGAGACCCAGTACTTC.

The CDR3 bases are TGCGCCAGCAGTGATAGGGAGCGGGTCCCAGATACGCAGTATTTT. Translation gives CASSDRERVPDTQYF. V gene TRBV10-2 combines with J gene TRBJ2-3, with a tentative D call TRBD2 (6 bases). Trimming pared 3 bases from V and 4 bases from J, leaving 14 bases between. Germline CDR1 and CDR2: WSHSY and SAAADI. This CDR3 has 15 amino acids.

J is TRBJ1-1 and V is TRBV7-9, with D unclear. The length of the CDR3 is 13 residues. Germline CDR1 reads SEHNR; CDR2 reads FQNEAQ (reference sequence). Trimming took 2 bases from V and 2 from J, leaving 6 bases between them. The CDR3 DNA reads as TGTGCCAGCAGCTTAAACAGCAACACTGAAGCTTTCTTT. Its translation: CASSLNSNTEAFF.

The rearrangement uses TRBV7-8 and TRBJ1-2, with 7 bases aligning to TRBD1. From germline, CDR1 is SGHVS and CDR2 FQNEAQ. V trimming: 5 bases; J trimming: 7 bases; junction bases outside the gene matches: 7. The length of the CDR3 is 13 residues. CDR3 amino acids: CASSQQGLFGYTF. In DNA, the CDR3 is TGTGCCAGCAGCCAACAGGGGCTCTTTGGCTACACCTTC.

The rearrangement joins TRBV7-2 to TRBJ2-5; D is ambiguous. The CDR3 has 13 residues. Trimming shortened V by 2 bases and J by 5 bases, and 9 bases separated the two germline ends. From germline, CDR1 is SGHTA and CDR2 FQGNSA. DNA for the CDR3: TGTGCCAGCAGCTTACTCGCGGCCGAGACCCAGTACTTC. This sequence encodes CASSLLAAETQYF. The entire variable domain, with the rest obtained from reference TRBV7-2 and TRBJ2-5, is as follows: GAGVSQSPSNKVTEKGKDVELRCDPISGHTALYWYRQSLGQGLEFLIYFQGNSAPDKSGLPSDRFSAERTGGSVSTLTIQRTQQEDSAVYLCASSLLAAETQYFGPGTRLLVL.

This clone came up a few times. The J gene is TRBJ1-1, the V gene TRBV5-1; 7 bases fit TRBD1. Germline V lookup: CDR1 SGHRS, CDR2 YFSETQ. CDR3 length: 15 amino acids. V was clipped by 4 bases and J by 1 base; unmatched bases: 7. The CDR3 DNA reads TGCGCCAGCAGCGCTACAGGGGTCTGGAACACTGAAGCTTTCTTT. Its protein is CASSATGVWNTEAFF. Filled out from reference TRBV5-1 and TRBJ1-1, the complete variable domain reads KAGVTQTPRYLIKTRGQQVTLSCSPISGHRSVSWYQQTPGQGLQFLFEYFSETQRNKGNFPGRFSGRQFSNSRSEMNVSTLELGDSALYLCASSATGVWNTEAFFGQGTRLTVV.

The V and J genes are TRBV6-1 and TRBJ2-6; TRBD1 is a possible D gene (6 bases). The CDR3 runs 16 residues. V was shortened by 2 bases and J by 1 base, with 9 bases between the two germline ends. Germline CDR1 reads MNHNS; CDR2 reads SASEGT. The CDR3, as DNA: TGTGCCAGCAGTGAAAAAGGGGGATCTGGGGCCAACGTCCTGACTTTC. Its protein is CASSEKGGSGANVLTF.

The CDR3 here is CASSLASGELFF. The CDR3 DNA reads TGTGCCAGCAGCTTGGCTAGCGGGGAGCTGTTTTTT. V is TRBV5-6 and J is TRBJ2-2; D unclear. The germline CDR1 and CDR2 sequences are SGHDT and YYEEEE. The CDR3 has 12 amino acids. V shed 0 bases and J shed 7 bases, with 4 bases lying between them.

The V and J genes are TRBV28 and TRBJ1-4; perhaps TRBD1 as D (6 bases). Trimming took 5 bases from V and 7 from J, leaving 11 bases between them. The CDR3 consists of 13 residues. In germline, CDR1 is MDHEN, CDR2 SYDVKM. This chain's CDR3 is CASSQGRAEKLFF. DNA for the CDR3: TGTGCCAGCAGTCAGGGGAGGGCTGAAAAACTGTTTTTT.

The genes are TRBV7-2 and TRBJ2-1; D ambiguous. Trimming cost V 1 base and J 0 bases, with 10 bases left between them. CDR3 size: 16 residues. Looked up from germline, CDR1 is SGHTA and CDR2 is FQGNSA. CDR3 in amino acids: CASSLDGWSSYNEQFF. The CDR3 DNA sequence: TGTGCCAGCAGCTTAGATGGGTGGAGCTCCTACAATGAGCAGTTCTTC.

This clone was detected a few times. The J gene is TRBJ2-7, the V gene TRBV20-1; no firm D call. CDR3 length: 11 amino acids. Germline CDR1 and CDR2: DFQATT and SNEGSKA (reference sequence). V lost 4 bases and J 2 bases, leaving 6 bases between the germline ends. The CDR3 bases are TGCAGTGCTATCAAGGCCTACGAGCAGTACTTC. Translated: CSAIKAYEQYF.

This chain uses TRBV30 with TRBJ2-7; D unresolved. Germline lookup yields CDR1 GTSNPN and CDR2 SVGIG (reference sequence). The germline V and J ends were trimmed by 5 bases and 3 bases, with 8 bases remaining between them. There are 11 residues in the CDR3. In nucleotides, the CDR3 is TGTGCCTGGGGCAGACTCTACGAGCAGTACTTC. Protein: CAWGRLYEQYF.

This chain links TRBV9 with TRBJ2-5, with TRBD2 matching 8 bases. V was pared by 7 bases and J by 3 bases, with 8 bases of the junction left unmatched. Germline-derived CDR1 and CDR2 are SGDLS and YYNGEE. The CDR3 totals 14 residues. The CDR3 is CASSGGAGKETQYF. CDR3 sequence (DNA): TGTGCCAGCTCCGGGGGGGCCGGAAAAGAGACCCAGTACTTC.

The rearrangement links TRBV2 to TRBJ2-7; 9 nucleotides match TRBD1. The V segment lost 5 bases and the J segment 4 bases; nucleotides outside the gene matches: 9. Germline values: CDR1 SNHLY, CDR2 FYNNEI. The CDR3 sequence is 15 residues long. The CDR3 region has the DNA TGTGCCAGCAGTTTCGGACAGGGGAGTATGTACGAGCAGTACTTC. Translation: CASSFGQGSMYEQYF. Full variable domain (missing parts from reference TRBV2 and TRBJ2-7): EPEVTQTPSHQVTQMGQEVILRCVPISNHLYFYWYRQILGQKVEFLVSFYNNEISEKSEIFDDQFSVERPDGSNFTLKIRSTKLEDSAMYFCASSFGQGSMYEQYFGPGTRLTVT.

Only a few counts were recorded for this clone. The chain links TRBV5-8 to TRBJ2-2; 10 bases agree with TRBD1. Trimming took 5 bases from V and 6 from J; bases not matched to a gene: 7. The CDR3 covers 15 residues. Germline V gives CDR1 SGHTS, CDR2 YDEGEE. CDR3 amino acids: CASRAGTGESGELFF. CDR3 DNA: TGTGCCAGCAGAGCCGGGACAGGGGAATCCGGGGAGCTGTTTTTT.